This T cell receptor (beta chain) came from a study of neurological immune-mediated disorders. This clonotype was observed many times. Individuals who volunteered at a blood bank located in Maryland, USA, made up the group of healthy controls. MiXCR, run by TCRdb on the 5' RACE reads, gives a single entry per CDR3 protein. Here the sample spans 40,000 or so distinct CDR3 sequences, roughly 7% being singletons. In germline, CDR1 is MGHRA, CDR2 YSYEKL. The CDR3 loop spans 13 amino acids. The V and J ends lost 3 bases and 6 bases respectively, with 12 bases between them. This sequence was found in a woman in her thirties or forties in good health. The rearrangement links TRBV4-1 to TRBJ2-7; the D call may be TRBD1 or TRBD2 (5 bases each). Specimen: PBMCs. CDR3: CASSQRSGSEQYV. CDR3 in DNA: TGCGCCAGCAGCCAGAGATCAGGGAGCGAGCAGTACGTC.